The present T cell receptor (beta chain) was sequenced within a study of blood T cell repertoires in COVID-19. In the study overall: Acute and convalescent COVID-19 samples came from the United States, Italy and Spain.

Sequencing used immunoSEQ multiplex PCR; TCRdb keeps in-frame clones, though not all of them. The sample has about 300,000 clones; approximately 85% are singletons. The CDR3 totals 15 residues. The V gene end was trimmed by 0 bases and the J gene end by 6 bases; junction bases not matched to a gene: 5. Germline CDR1 is LGHDT and CDR2 is YNNKEL (reference sequence). This chain links TRBV3-1 (or the pseudogene TRBV3-2) with TRBJ2-5, with TRBD2 matching over 9 bases. The sequence was collected from a man younger than 45 who had recovered from COVID-19. Material for sequencing was PBMCs or T cells enriched from blood (not recorded which). The CDR3 here is CASSQEGGGAKTQYF. The CDR3 DNA sequence: TGTGCCAGCAGCCAAGAGGGCGGGGGGGCCAAGACCCAGTACTTC.